One and the same sample provided the 24 T cell receptor beta chains below, sequenced in a study of T cells in pancreatic ductal adenocarcinoma. No neoadjuvant therapy was given to the selected pancreatic ductal adenocarcinoma patients before their surgery. TCRdb's table, derived via immunoSEQ multiplex PCR, lists solely in-frame clones and lacks some. This sample has 85,000 to 120,000 clones; over 90% occur once, and the top ten carry roughly 3%. Sequencing used PBMCs. The receptors derive from a human donor with pancreatic ductal adenocarcinoma.

V and J are TRBV5-1 and TRBJ2-5; a weak D match, TRBD2 (6 bases). The V gene lost 9 bases and the J gene lost 1 base, with 13 bases spanning the gap. This CDR3 has 13 residues. Germline CDR1 and CDR2: SGHRS and YFSETQ. CDR3 loop: CATPGGTQETQYF. DNA of the CDR3: TGCGCCACCCCTGGCGGGACCCAAGAGACCCAGTACTTC.

The chain links TRBV5-5 to TRBJ1-2; D is perhaps TRBD1 (5 bases). V lost 4 bases to trimming and J lost 8 bases, with 21 bases between them. The CDR3 runs 15 residues. Germline assignment: CDR1 SGHKS and CDR2 YYEKEE (reference sequence). Here the CDR3 reads CASSPAGWTSEGYTF. The CDR3 region has the DNA TGTGCCAGCAGCCCAGCGGGCTGGACATCAGAGGGCTACACCTTC.

The rearrangement links TRBV4-3 to TRBJ2-7, with 8 positions matching TRBD1. Germline CDR1 and CDR2: LGHNA and YSLEER. CDR3 length: 14 amino acids. The junction had 1 base not matched to a gene; V was cut back by 0 bases and J by 3 bases. The CDR3 reads CASSQDDRGYEQYF. The CDR3 region has the DNA TGCGCCAGCAGCCAAGACGACAGGGGCTACGAGCAGTACTTC.

The sample holds one count of this clone. The chain carries TRBV6-5 and TRBJ2-7; TRBD1 might be the D (7 bases). V was clipped by 10 bases and J by 4 bases, with 17 bases between them. Germline loops: CDR1 MNHEY, CDR2 SVGAGI. CDR3 size: 13 residues. CDR3 loop: CANRGGWGYEQYF. The CDR3 nucleotides are TGTGCCAACAGGGGAGGTTGGGGGTACGAGCAGTACTTC.

This clone appeared a single time. This sequence joins TRBV18 and TRBJ1-2; weak D call: TRBD1 (5 bases). The CDR3 loop spans 13 amino acids. Per germline, CDR1 KGHSH and CDR2 LQKENI. Trimming took 3 bases from V and 3 from J, leaving 8 bases between them. The CDR3 protein is CASSPGRDYGYTF. The CDR3 DNA sequence: TGTGCCAGCTCACCGGGCAGGGACTATGGCTACACCTTC.

The CDR3 region is CASRREFYSNQPQHF. CDR3 nucleotide sequence: TGTGCCAGCAGAAGGGAGTTTTATAGCAATCAGCCCCAGCATTTT. The chain recombines TRBV28 with TRBJ1-5; D unresolved. The CDR3 is made up of 15 amino acids. Germline CDR1 and CDR2: MDHEN and SYDVKM. V lost 6 bases to trimming and J lost 0 bases, with 12 bases between them.

The chain couples TRBV6-4 to TRBJ2-3; 10 bases match TRBD2. V lost 10 bases, J lost 2 bases, and 6 bases stayed unmatched. The CDR3 consists of 14 residues. Germline assignment: CDR1 MRHNA and CDR2 SNTAGT. CDR3 sequence reads: CATASGSSTDTQYF. The CDR3 DNA sequence: TGTGCCACAGCTAGCGGGAGTTCCACAGATACGCAGTATTTT.

The chain links TRBV15 to TRBJ1-4; 7 bases line up with TRBD1. Germline V gene data show CDR1 as LNHNV and CDR2 as YYDKDF (reference sequence). This CDR3 has 16 amino acids. After removal of 3 bases from V and 7 bases from J, the junction contained 11 bases not matched to a gene. The CDR3 DNA reads TGTGCCACCAGCAGGGGACATAGACAGGGTACTGAAAAACTGTTTTTT. Translation gives CATSRGHRQGTEKLFF.

This chain links TRBV27 with TRBJ1-1; 10 bases match TRBD1. Germline CDR1 MNHEY, CDR2 SMNVEV (reference sequence). This CDR3 spans 16 amino acids. Trimming cost V 3 bases and J 1 base; bases outside gene matches: 5. CDR3 sequence: CASSLKTGGWNTEAFF. The CDR3 region has the DNA TGTGCCAGCAGTTTGAAGACAGGGGGCTGGAACACTGAAGCTTTCTTT.

CDR3 in DNA: TGTGCCAGCAGTGTACAAGGGGGAGAGACCCAGTACTTC. Its translation: CASSVQGGETQYF. V usage is TRBV2 and J usage is TRBJ2-5; D might be TRBD1 (6 bases). V was pared by 4 bases and J by 4 bases, with 10 bases between. This CDR3 spans 13 amino acids. CDR1 SNHLY and CDR2 FYNNEI come from the germline V gene. Supplemented by reference TRBV2 and TRBJ2-5, the full variable domain reads EPEVTQTPSHQVTQMGQEVILRCVPISNHLYFYWYRQILGQKVEFLVSFYNNEISEKSEIFDDQFSVERPDGSNFTLKIRSTKLEDSAMYFCASSVQGGETQYFGPGTRLLVL.

As to this clone: One end of the junction varies from germline; a read error may be responsible. The rearrangement links TRBV30 to TRBJ2-7; perhaps TRBD2 as D (5 bases). This CDR3 has 11 amino acids. Germline CDR1 is GTSNPN and CDR2 is SVGIG (reference sequence). CDR3 protein: CAWSDQIANHF. CDR3 sequence (DNA): TGTGCCTGGAGTGACCAGATAGCGAACCACTTC. Drawing the rest from reference TRBV30 and TRBJ2-7, the complete variable domain is SQTIHQWPATLVQPVGSPLSLECTVEGTSNPNLYWYRQAAGRGLQLLFYSVGIGQISSEVPQNLSASRPQDRQFILSSKKLLLSDSGFYLCAWSDQIANHFGPGTRLTVT.

This chain connects TRBV5-1 to TRBJ2-7; TRBD2 aligns across 10 bases. This CDR3 comprises 17 residues. V dropped 4 bases and J dropped 2; count of bases not matched to a gene: 12. Looked up from germline, CDR1 is SGHRS and CDR2 is YFSETQ. The CDR3 nucleotides are TGCGCCAGCAGCGCGCCCAACACTAGCGGGACTACCTACGAGCAGTACTTC. Translation: CASSAPNTSGTTYEQYF.

V gene TRBV7-2 combines with J gene TRBJ2-7, with 10 bases matching TRBD1. The CDR3 consists of 14 residues. J was trimmed by 4 bases and V by 5 bases; bases with no gene match: 5. Germline CDR1 is SGHTA and CDR2 is FQGNSA. The CDR3 region has the DNA TGTGCCAGCAGCCCCGGGGGACAGGGGTACGAGCAGTACTTC. Amino acid sequence: CASSPGGQGYEQYF. Variable domain in full (rest from reference TRBV7-2 and TRBJ2-7): GAGVSQSPSNKVTEKGKDVELRCDPISGHTALYWYRQSLGQGLEFLIYFQGNSAPDKSGLPSDRFSAERTGGSVSTLTIQRTQQEDSAVYLCASSPGGQGYEQYFGPGTRLTVT.

The V and J genes are TRBV9 and TRBJ2-7, with TRBD2 matching 7 bases. Unmatched junction bases numbered 4, after V lost 4 bases and J lost 3 bases. The CDR3 has 13 residues. Germline V CDR1 and CDR2: SGDLS, YYNGEE. The CDR3 sequence: CASSRGTNYEQYF. CDR3 nucleotides: TGTGCCAGCAGCCGAGGGACTAACTACGAGCAGTACTTC.

This sequence joins TRBV11-3 and TRBJ2-3, with TRBD2 matching 7 bases. J was trimmed by 3 bases and V by 5 bases; bases with no gene match: 8. Germline V CDR1 and CDR2: SGHNT, YENEEA. This CDR3 spans 15 amino acids. The CDR3 sequence: CASSRSGTGTDTQYF. The CDR3, as DNA: TGTGCCAGCAGCCGAAGCGGGACGGGTACAGATACGCAGTATTTT.

The chain couples TRBV30 to TRBJ1-3; TRBD1 aligns across 7 bases. Germline V gene sequence: CDR1 GTSNPN, CDR2 SVGIG (reference sequence). There are 13 residues in the CDR3. Germline trimming cut 6 bases from V and 5 bases from J; bases unmatched to any gene: 7. CDR3 bases: TGTGCCTGTACAGGGGACAGAAGAAACACCATATATTTT. Translated, it gives CACTGDRRNTIYF.

This clone was recorded once. CDR3 protein: CASSLGSVGGKLFF. CDR3 nucleotide sequence: TGTGCCAGCAGCTTGGGAAGTGTAGGGGGAAAACTGTTTTTT. The V call is TRBV7-9, the J call TRBJ1-4, with D possibly TRBD1 on 6 matching bases. Trimming stripped 3 bases from V and 10 bases from J, with 15 bases between. Germline loops: CDR1 SEHNR, CDR2 FQNEAQ (reference sequence). CDR3 size: 14 residues.

J is TRBJ2-6 and V is TRBV11-2; D unclear. V lost 5 bases, J lost 4 bases, and 6 bases lay in between. This CDR3 has 13 residues. Germline CDR1 SGHAT, CDR2 FQNNGV. This CDR3 is CASSTPGANVLTF. The CDR3, as DNA: TGTGCCAGCAGCACTCCCGGGGCCAACGTCCTGACTTTC. Supplemented by reference TRBV11-2 and TRBJ2-6, the full variable domain reads EAGVAQSPRYKIIEKRQSVAFWCNPISGHATLYWYQQILGQGPKLLIQFQNNGVVDDSQLPKDRFSAERLKGVDSTLKIQPAKLEDSAVYLCASSTPGANVLTFGAGSRLTVL.

Here the CDR3 reads CASSLGQRSTEAFF. DNA of the CDR3: TGTGCCAGCTCATTGGGACAGCGATCCACTGAAGCTTTCTTT. The V and J genes are TRBV18 and TRBJ1-1; 7 bases map to TRBD1. CDR1 is KGHSH, CDR2 LQKENI, per germline. With V trimmed by 5 bases and J by 4 bases, 7 bases remained unmatched. CDR3 length: 14 amino acids.

The rearrangement links TRBV27 to TRBJ2-1; D remains ambiguous. This CDR3 is 13 amino acids long. The germline V gene has CDR1 MNHEY and CDR2 SMNVEV (reference sequence). Trimming cost V 2 bases and J 6 bases, with 8 bases left between them. Written as DNA, the CDR3 is TGTGCCAGCAGTTTAACCAGTGTCAATGAGCAGTTCTTC. The encoded protein is CASSLTSVNEQFF.

The J gene is TRBJ2-7, the V gene TRBV7-2; 9 positions agree with TRBD1. This CDR3 is 16 amino acids long. J lost 5 bases, V lost 7 bases, and 15 bases had no gene match. Per germline, CDR1 SGHTA and CDR2 FQGNSA. CDR3 amino acids: CASTREPGQGSHEQYF. The CDR3 coding sequence is TGTGCCAGCACGCGAGAACCGGGACAGGGTTCCCACGAGCAGTACTTC.

Only one count was recorded for this clone. In DNA form, the CDR3 reads TGTGCCAGCAGCTCCGGGACAGGCAAAGAGACCCAGTACTTC. It encodes CASSSGTGKETQYF. The V and J genes are TRBV5-4 and TRBJ2-5; 8 nucleotides agree with TRBD1. Germline loops: CDR1 SGHNT, CDR2 YYREEE (reference sequence). V was pared by 3 bases and J by 3 bases, with 4 bases of the junction left unmatched. The CDR3 length is 14 residues. Looking up the rest from reference TRBV5-4 and TRBJ2-5 gives the full variable domain: ETGVTQSPTHLIKTRGQQVTLRCSSQSGHNTVSWYQQALGQGPQFIFQYYREEENGRGNFPPRFSGLQFPNYSSELNVNALELDDSALYLCASSSGTGKETQYFGPGTRLLVL.

This clone has just one count. At one boundary the junction diverges from the germline segment, which might be a read error. This chain links TRBV28 with TRBJ1-4, with D unresolved. The germline CDR1 and CDR2 sequences are MDHEN and SYDVKM. The CDR3 totals 13 residues. CDR3 region: CASALSTKEKLFF. The CDR3 nucleotides read TGTGCCTCCGCCCTGTCGACTAAAGAAAAACTGTTTTTT.

This chain links TRBV5-1 with TRBJ2-3; a weak D match, TRBD1 (6 bases). CDR3 length: 15 residues. V shed 6 bases and J shed 2 bases, with 16 bases lying between them. Germline lookup yields CDR1 SGHRS and CDR2 YFSETQ. The CDR3 sequence: CASTRGQPLTDTQYF. The CDR3 DNA reads TGCGCCAGCACACGAGGACAGCCCCTCACAGATACGCAGTATTTT. The whole variable domain, remainder taken from reference TRBV5-1 and TRBJ2-3, is KAGVTQTPRYLIKTRGQQVTLSCSPISGHRSVSWYQQTPGQGLQFLFEYFSETQRNKGNFPGRFSGRQFSNSRSEMNVSTLELGDSALYLCASTRGQPLTDTQYFGPGTRLTVL.